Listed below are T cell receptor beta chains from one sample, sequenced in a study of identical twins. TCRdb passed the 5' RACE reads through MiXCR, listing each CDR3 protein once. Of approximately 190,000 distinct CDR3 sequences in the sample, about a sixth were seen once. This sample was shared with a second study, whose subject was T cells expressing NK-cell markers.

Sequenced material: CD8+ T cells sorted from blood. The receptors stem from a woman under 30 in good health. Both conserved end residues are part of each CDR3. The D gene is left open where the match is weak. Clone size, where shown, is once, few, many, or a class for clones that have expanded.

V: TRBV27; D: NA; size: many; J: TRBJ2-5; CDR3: CASRPNLGETQYF; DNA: TGTGCCAGCAGACCGAACCTAGGAGAGACCCAGTACTTC
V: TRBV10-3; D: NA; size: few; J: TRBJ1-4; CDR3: CAISESLLTNEKLFF; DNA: TGTGCCATCAGTGAGTCTCTGCTAACTAATGAAAAACTGTTTTTT
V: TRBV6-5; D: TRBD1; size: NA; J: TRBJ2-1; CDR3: CASSYATGVYNEQFF; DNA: TGTGCCAGCAGTTACGCGACAGGGGTATACAATGAGCAGTTCTTC
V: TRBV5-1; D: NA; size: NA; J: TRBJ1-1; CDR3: CASGSRSGTEAFF; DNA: TGCGCCAGCGGTTCCCGGTCGGGAACCGAAGCTTTCTTT
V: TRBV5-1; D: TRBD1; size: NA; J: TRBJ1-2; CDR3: CASSKGQAPGDGYTF; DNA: TGCGCCAGCAGCAAGGGACAGGCGCCTGGGGATGGCTACACCTTC
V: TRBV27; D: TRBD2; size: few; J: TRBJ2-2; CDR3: CASSLILAGGELFF; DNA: TGTGCCAGCAGTCTGATTCTAGCGGGCGGGGAGCTGTTTTTT
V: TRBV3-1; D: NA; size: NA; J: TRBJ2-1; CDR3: CASSHTSSYNEQFF; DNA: TGTGCCAGCAGTCATACTAGCTCCTACAATGAGCAGTTCTTC
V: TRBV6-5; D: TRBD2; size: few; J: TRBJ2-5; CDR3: CASSYGLAGSQETQYF; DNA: TGTGCCAGCAGTTACGGACTAGCGGGGAGCCAAGAGACCCAGTACTTC
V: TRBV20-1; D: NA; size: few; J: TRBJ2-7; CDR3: CSAIKQGSYEQYF; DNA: TGCAGTGCTATTAAACAGGGTTCCTACGAGCAGTACTTC
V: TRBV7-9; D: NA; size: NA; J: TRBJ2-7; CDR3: CAMGSGLLGEQYF; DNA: TGTGCCATGGGCTCCGGGCTCCTCGGGGAGCAGTACTTC
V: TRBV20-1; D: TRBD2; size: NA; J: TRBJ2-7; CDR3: CSARATGTRPYEQYF; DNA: TGCAGTGCTAGAGCAACCGGGACTAGACCCTACGAGCAGTACTTC
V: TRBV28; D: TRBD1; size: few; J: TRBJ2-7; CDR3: CASKGVGRTGEEGSYEQYF; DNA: TGTGCCAGCAAGGGGGTCGGACGGACAGGGGAGGAAGGCTCCTACGAGCAGTACTTC
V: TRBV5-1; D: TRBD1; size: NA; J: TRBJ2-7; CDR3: CASSSTGGLDEQYF; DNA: TGCGCCAGCAGCTCCACAGGGGGCCTTGACGAGCAGTACTTC
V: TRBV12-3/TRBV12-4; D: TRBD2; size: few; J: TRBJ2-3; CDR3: CASTQYGREGTDTQYF; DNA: TGTGCCAGCACCCAATATGGGAGGGAAGGCACAGATACGCAGTATTTT
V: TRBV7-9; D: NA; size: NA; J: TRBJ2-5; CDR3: CASSLAVGTQYF; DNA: TGTGCCAGCAGCTTAGCCGTGGGGACCCAGTACTTC
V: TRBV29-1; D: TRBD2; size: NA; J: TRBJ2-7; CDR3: CSVVPIDRGGEQYF; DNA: TGCAGCGTTGTACCAATTGACCGGGGGGGCGAGCAGTACTTC
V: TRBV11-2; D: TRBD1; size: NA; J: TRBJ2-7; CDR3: CASSFGTGGNYEQYF; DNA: TGTGCCAGCAGCTTCGGGACAGGGGGCAACTACGAGCAGTACTTC
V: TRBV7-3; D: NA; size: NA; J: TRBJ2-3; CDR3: CASSLTRGHSTDTQYF; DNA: TGTGCCAGCAGCTTAACAAGAGGTCATAGCACAGATACGCAGTATTTT
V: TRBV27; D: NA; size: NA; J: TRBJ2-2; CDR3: CASSLYTGANTGELFF; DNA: TGTGCCAGCAGTTTATATACGGGGGCGAACACCGGGGAGCTGTTTTTT
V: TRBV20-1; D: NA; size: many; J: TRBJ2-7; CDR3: CSARGSGLEQYF; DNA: TGCAGTGCTAGAGGGTCGGGTCTCGAGCAGTACTTC
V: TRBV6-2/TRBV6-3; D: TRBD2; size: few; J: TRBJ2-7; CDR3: CASSYSPSGSRYEQYF; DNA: TGTGCCAGCAGTTACTCGCCTAGCGGGAGCCGGTACGAGCAGTACTTC
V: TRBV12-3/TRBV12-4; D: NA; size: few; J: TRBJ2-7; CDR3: CASSSGVFYEQYF; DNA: TGTGCCAGCAGTTCAGGGGTCTTCTACGAGCAGTACTTC
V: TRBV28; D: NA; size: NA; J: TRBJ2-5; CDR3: CATLTVGETQYF; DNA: TGTGCCACCTTGACGGTTGGGGAGACCCAGTACTTC
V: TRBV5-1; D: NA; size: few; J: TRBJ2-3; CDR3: CASSLAGFLDTQYF; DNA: TGCGCCAGCAGCTTGGCCGGGTTTCTCGATACGCAGTATTTT
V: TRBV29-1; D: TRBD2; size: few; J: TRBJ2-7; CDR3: CSVEGPQREGSSYEQYF; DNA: TGCAGCGTTGAAGGGCCCCAGCGGGAGGGGAGCTCCTACGAGCAGTACTTC
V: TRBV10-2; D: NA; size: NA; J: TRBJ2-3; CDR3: CASSEASGTDTQYF; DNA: TGCGCCAGCAGTGAGGCTAGCGGCACAGATACGCAGTATTTT
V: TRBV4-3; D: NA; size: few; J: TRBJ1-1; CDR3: CASSQDSGRGTEAFF; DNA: TGCGCCAGCAGCCAAGATTCAGGTCGTGGCACTGAAGCTTTCTTT
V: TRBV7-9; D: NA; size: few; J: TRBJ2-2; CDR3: CASSFRATGELFF; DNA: TGTGCCAGCAGCTTCAGGGCCACCGGGGAGCTGTTTTTT
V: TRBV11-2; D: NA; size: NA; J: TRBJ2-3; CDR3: CASSLFQGNTDTQYF; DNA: TGTGCCAGCAGCTTATTCCAGGGAAACACAGATACGCAGTATTTT
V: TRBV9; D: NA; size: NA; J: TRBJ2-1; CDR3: CASSVVAGLVQFF; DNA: TGTGCCAGCAGCGTAGTTGCAGGGTTGGTGCAGTTCTTC
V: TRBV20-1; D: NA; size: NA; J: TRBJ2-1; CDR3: CSAHEYNEQFF; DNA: TGCAGTGCTCATGAATACAATGAGCAGTTCTTC
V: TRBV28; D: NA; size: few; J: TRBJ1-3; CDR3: CASSLLQGNTIYF; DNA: TGTGCCAGCAGTTTGTTACAGGGAAACACCATATATTTT
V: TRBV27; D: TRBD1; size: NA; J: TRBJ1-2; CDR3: CASGQGTGYGYTF; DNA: TGTGCCAGCGGACAGGGGACTGGTTATGGCTACACCTTC
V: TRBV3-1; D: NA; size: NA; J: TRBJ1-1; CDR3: CASSPTMGYIEAFF; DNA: TGTGCCAGCAGCCCGACGATGGGTTATATTGAAGCTTTCTTT
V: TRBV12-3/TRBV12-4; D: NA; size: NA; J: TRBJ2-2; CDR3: CASSFLGSWAGELFF; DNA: TGTGCCAGCAGTTTTCTGGGATCCTGGGCCGGGGAGCTGTTTTTT
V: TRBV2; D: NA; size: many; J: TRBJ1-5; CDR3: CASLQSREAGNQPQHF; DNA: TGTGCCAGCCTACAGAGTCGGGAGGCGGGCAATCAGCCCCAGCATTTT
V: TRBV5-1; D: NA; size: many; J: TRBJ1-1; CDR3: CASSLAGSTEAFF; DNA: TGCGCCAGCAGCTTGGCCGGGTCCACTGAAGCTTTCTTT
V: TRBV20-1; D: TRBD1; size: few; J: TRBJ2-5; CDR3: CSARVYGTEKETQYF; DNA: TGCAGTGCTAGAGTTTACGGGACAGAAAAAGAGACCCAGTACTTC
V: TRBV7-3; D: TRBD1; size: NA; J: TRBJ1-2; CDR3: CASSFKGAPPSGYTF; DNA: TGTGCCAGCAGCTTCAAGGGGGCCCCTCCTTCAGGCTACACCTTC
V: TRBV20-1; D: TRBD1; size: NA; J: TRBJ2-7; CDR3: CSARDVEGTGVYEQYF; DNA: TGCAGTGCTAGAGACGTCGAGGGTACAGGGGTCTACGAGCAGTACTTC
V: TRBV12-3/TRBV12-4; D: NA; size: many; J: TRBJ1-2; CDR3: CASSSAGTDIYGYTF; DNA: TGTGCCAGCAGTTCGGCCGGGACGGACATCTATGGCTACACCTTC